This entry is about one T cell receptor beta chain. As yet, its antigen is unknown. This CDR3 contains 16 residues. 5'RACE template switching built TCR beta cDNA with unique molecular identifiers. TCRdb reprocessed the 5' RACE reads and stores each CDR3 protein as one record, lacking DNA. The sample has about 150,000 distinct CDR3 sequences; the top ten hold around 20%. This sample stems from a study of T cells expressing NK-cell markers. Study-wide results and limits: It was still unclear whether expanded NKG2C+ T cell clones were HCMV specific.

The sequencing sample was made of blood T cells: a sorted CD56 or NKG2C T cell subset, CD4+ or CD8+ T cells, or bulk PBMC T cells (not recorded which). This clonotype originated in a man aged 18-69 years in good health. The chain links TRBV12-3 or TRBV12-4 to TRBJ1-5. The chain's CDR3 is CASSSGREGDNQPQHF.